This entry features one TCR beta chain sequence. What it recognizes is unknown. These data are taken from a study of response to subunit inactivated influenza vaccine. Findings and caveats of the study: Authors suggested each seasonal influenza vaccination recruits few new T cells.

This CDR3 region has 17 residues. V was pared by 4 bases and J by 2 bases, with 13 bases of the junction left unmatched. Germline V gene data show CDR1 as SGHTA and CDR2 as FQGNSA. TCRdb reanalysed the RT-PCR reads using MiXCR and keeps one entry per CDR3 protein. The table shows 600,000 to 850,000 distinct CDR3 sequences, with 14% occurring only once. This TCR came from a man aged 45-65 years who received an inactivated influenza vaccine. The chain couples TRBV7-2 to TRBJ1-1, with 7 bases matching TRBD1. This specimen consisted of PBMCs from blood, obtained around 15 days before vaccination. The CDR3 coding sequence is TGTGCCAGCAGCTCAGCCTGGACAGGTTACAGAAACACTGAAGCTTTCTTT. Translation: CASSSAWTGYRNTEAFF. Filled out from reference TRBV7-2 and TRBJ1-1, the complete variable domain reads GAGVSQSPSNKVTEKGKDVELRCDPISGHTALYWYRQSLGQGLEFLIYFQGNSAPDKSGLPSDRFSAERTGGSVSTLTIQRTQQEDSAVYLCASSSAWTGYRNTEAFFGQGTRLTVV.